Each of the 7 T cell receptor beta chains below was sequenced from the same sample in a study of cytomegalovirus exposure and HLA in healthy donors. PCR was performed using 60 Vbeta and 13 Jbeta primers. The method was immunoSEQ multiplex PCR; TCRdb's version includes in-frame clones alone and lacks a portion of them. The repertoire has roughly 200,000 clones, approximately 87% of them found once; the top ten carry 1% to 1.5%. What was sequenced was PBMCs. The receptors were sampled from a young man in good health and CMV-seronegative.

The J gene is TRBJ1-1, the V gene TRBV11-1; 9 bases match TRBD1. Germline V gives CDR1 SGHAT, CDR2 FQDESV (reference sequence). The junction had 15 bases not matched to a gene; V was cut back by 2 bases and J by 5 bases. This CDR3 is built from 18 residues. The CDR3 DNA sequence: TGTGCCAGCAGCTTATCTCTACCGGGACAGGGAACTCGTACTGAAGCTTTCTTT. Protein: CASSLSLPGQGTRTEAFF.

This chain uses TRBV14 with TRBJ2-3, with D tentatively TRBD1 (6 bases). This CDR3 region has 16 residues. V gave up 2 bases and J gave up 2 bases, with 14 bases separating them. Germline V gives CDR1 SGHDN, CDR2 FVKESK. CDR3 nucleotide sequence: TGTGCCAGCAGCCAACAGGGGTGGTACTTCACAGATACGCAGTATTTT. Amino acids: CASSQQGWYFTDTQYF.

This clone was seen only a few times. The J gene is TRBJ2-2, the V gene TRBV4-2; 10 bases agree with TRBD2. Germline V gene lookup returns CDR1 LGHNA and CDR2 YNFKEQ. The CDR3 has 18 amino acids. The V and J ends lost 4 bases and 2 bases, in that order; junction bases with no gene match: 10. In DNA form, the CDR3 reads TGTGCCAGCAGCCCCCGAACTAGCGGGGTAACCAACACCGGGGAGCTGTTTTTT. Translation: CASSPRTSGVTNTGELFF.

The chain is built from TRBV6-4 and TRBJ2-1; no firm D call. Germline CDR1 and CDR2: MRHNA and SNTAGT. This CDR3 has 13 residues. The germline V and J ends were trimmed by 0 bases and 6 bases, with 6 bases remaining between them. The CDR3 reads CASSDSASNEQFF. As DNA, the CDR3 is TGTGCCAGCAGTGACTCAGCTAGCAATGAGCAGTTCTTC.

V gene TRBV6-6 combines with J gene TRBJ1-1; D is undetermined. The germline gives CDR1 MNHNY, CDR2 SVGAGI (reference sequence). V gave up 5 bases and J gave up 5 bases, with 15 bases separating them. The CDR3 has 14 amino acids. The CDR3 region has the DNA TGTGCCAGCAGTCAACATGATACCGGGACTGAAGCTTTCTTT. It encodes CASSQHDTGTEAFF.

The chain recombines TRBV19 with TRBJ2-1; 9 bases align to TRBD2. CDR3 length equals 16 residues. V lost 5 bases to trimming and J lost 4 bases; unmatched junction nucleotides: 9. Germline CDR1 is LNHDA and CDR2 is SQIVND (reference sequence). The CDR3 is CASSPGGLAFYNEQFF. CDR3 coding DNA: TGTGCCAGTAGTCCTGGGGGACTAGCCTTTTACAATGAGCAGTTCTTC.

The sample holds one count of this clone. The gene calls are TRBV7-9 and TRBJ1-1; weak D call: TRBD1 (5 bases). CDR1 SEHNR and CDR2 FQNEAQ come from the germline V gene (reference sequence). The CDR3 has 15 amino acids. V was trimmed by 1 base and J by 8 bases, leaving 17 bases between them. The CDR3 loop reads CASSLGAGMSGEAFF. CDR3 DNA: TGTGCCAGCAGCTTAGGCGCAGGGATGAGCGGGGAAGCTTTCTTT.